This TCR beta chain was profiled in a study of metastatic and nonmetastatic thyroid tumors. Concerning this clone itself: The junction and the germline gene differ at one end; a read error may be behind it.

Ahead of thyroid surgery, no patient had received treatment of any kind. Germline CDR1 is SGHNT and CDR2 is YYREEE (reference sequence). This CDR3 has 17 residues. TCRdb called clones again from the PCR reads with MiXCR. This table has more than 40,000 clones, roughly 4% appearing once. This chain links TRBV5-4 with TRBJ2-1; a weak D match, TRBD1 (5 bases). Source material: blood. The TCR sequence derives from a female donor with papillary thyroid cancer or a benign thyroid nodule (not recorded which). Some clones in this sample may be carry-over from other donors' samples. Here the CDR3 DNA reads TGTGCCAGCGGCTTGGGGCGTAGCTCAATTGGGGCCAAGGAGCAGTTCTTC. This sequence encodes CASGLGRSSIGAKEQFF.